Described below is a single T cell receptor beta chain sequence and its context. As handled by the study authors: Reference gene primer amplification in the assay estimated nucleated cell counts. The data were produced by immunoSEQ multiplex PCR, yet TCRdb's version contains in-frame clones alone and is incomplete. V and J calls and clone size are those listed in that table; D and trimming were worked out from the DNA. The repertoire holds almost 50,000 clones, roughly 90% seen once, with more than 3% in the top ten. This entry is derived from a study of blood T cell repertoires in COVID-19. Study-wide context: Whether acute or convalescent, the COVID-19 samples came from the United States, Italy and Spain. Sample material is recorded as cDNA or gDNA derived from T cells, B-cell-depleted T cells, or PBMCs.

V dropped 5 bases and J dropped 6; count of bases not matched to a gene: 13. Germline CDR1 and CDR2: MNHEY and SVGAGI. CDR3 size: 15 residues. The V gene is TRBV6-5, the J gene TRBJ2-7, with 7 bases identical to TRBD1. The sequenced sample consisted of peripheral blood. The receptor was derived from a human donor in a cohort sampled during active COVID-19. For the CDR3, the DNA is TGTGCCAGCAGTCCCGCCCGACAGGGAAGCCCCGAGCAGTACTTC. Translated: CASSPARQGSPEQYF.